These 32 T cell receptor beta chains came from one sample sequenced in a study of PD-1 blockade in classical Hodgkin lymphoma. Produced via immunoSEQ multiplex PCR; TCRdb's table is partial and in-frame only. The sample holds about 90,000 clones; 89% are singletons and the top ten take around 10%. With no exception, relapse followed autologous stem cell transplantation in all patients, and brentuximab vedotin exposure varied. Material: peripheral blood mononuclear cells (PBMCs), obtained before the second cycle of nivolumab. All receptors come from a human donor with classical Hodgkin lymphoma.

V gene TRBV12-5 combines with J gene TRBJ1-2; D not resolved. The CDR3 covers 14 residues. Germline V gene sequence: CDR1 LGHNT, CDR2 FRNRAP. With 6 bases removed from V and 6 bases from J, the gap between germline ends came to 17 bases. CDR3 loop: CASGPDYLTNGYTF. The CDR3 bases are TGTGCTAGTGGCCCTGACTATCTCACGAATGGCTACACCTTC.

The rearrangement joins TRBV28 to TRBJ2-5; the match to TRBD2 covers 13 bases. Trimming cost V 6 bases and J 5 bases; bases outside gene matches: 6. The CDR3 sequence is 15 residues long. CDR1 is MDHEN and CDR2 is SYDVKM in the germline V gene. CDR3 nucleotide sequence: TGTGCCAGCAGAAAACTAGCGGGGGGGCCGGAGACCCAGTACTTC. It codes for CASRKLAGGPETQYF.

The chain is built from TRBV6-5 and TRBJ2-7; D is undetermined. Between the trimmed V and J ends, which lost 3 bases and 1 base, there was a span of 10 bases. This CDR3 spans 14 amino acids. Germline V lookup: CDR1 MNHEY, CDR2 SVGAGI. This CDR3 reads CASSYVSTSYEQYF. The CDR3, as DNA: TGTGCCAGCAGTTATGTCTCCACTTCCTACGAGCAGTACTTC.

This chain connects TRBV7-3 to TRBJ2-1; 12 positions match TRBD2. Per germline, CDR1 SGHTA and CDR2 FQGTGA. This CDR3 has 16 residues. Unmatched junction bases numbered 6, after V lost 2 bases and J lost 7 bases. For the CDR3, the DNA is TGTGCCAGCAGCTTAGATTCTAGCGGGAGGGTGAATGAGCAGTTCTTC. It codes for CASSLDSSGRVNEQFF.

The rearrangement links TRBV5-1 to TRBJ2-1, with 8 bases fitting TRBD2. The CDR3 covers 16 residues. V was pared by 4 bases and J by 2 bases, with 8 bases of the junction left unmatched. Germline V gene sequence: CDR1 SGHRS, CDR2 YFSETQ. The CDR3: CASSPAGTSAYNEQFF. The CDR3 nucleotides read TGCGCCAGCAGCCCAGCCGGGACTAGTGCCTACAATGAGCAGTTCTTC. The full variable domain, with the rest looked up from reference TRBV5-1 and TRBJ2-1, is KAGVTQTPRYLIKTRGQQVTLSCSPISGHRSVSWYQQTPGQGLQFLFEYFSETQRNKGNFPGRFSGRQFSNSRSEMNVSTLELGDSALYLCASSPAGTSAYNEQFFGPGTRLTVL.

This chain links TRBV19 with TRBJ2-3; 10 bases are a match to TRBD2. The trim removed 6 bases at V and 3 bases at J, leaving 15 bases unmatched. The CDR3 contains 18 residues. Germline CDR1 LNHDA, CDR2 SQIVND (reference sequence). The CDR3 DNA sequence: TGTGCCAGTAGCACCCCGGGGCTAGCGGGAGAATGGACAGATACGCAGTATTTT. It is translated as CASSTPGLAGEWTDTQYF.

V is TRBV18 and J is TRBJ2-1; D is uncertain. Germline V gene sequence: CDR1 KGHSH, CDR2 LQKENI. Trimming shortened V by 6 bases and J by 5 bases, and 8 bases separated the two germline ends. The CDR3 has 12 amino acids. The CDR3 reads CASSSQNNEQFF. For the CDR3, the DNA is TGTGCCAGCTCGTCCCAGAACAATGAGCAGTTCTTC.

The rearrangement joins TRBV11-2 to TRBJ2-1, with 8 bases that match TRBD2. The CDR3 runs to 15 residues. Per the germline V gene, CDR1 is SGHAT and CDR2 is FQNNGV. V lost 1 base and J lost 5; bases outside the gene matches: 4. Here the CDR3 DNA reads TGTGCCAGCAGCTTAGGGGGGACTAGTCACAATGAGCAGTTCTTC. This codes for CASSLGGTSHNEQFF.

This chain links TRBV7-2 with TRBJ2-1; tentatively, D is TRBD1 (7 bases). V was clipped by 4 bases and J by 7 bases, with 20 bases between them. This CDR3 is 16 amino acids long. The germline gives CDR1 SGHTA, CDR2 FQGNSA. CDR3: CASSWASRGVVNEQFF. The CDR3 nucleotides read TGTGCCAGCAGCTGGGCTAGCAGGGGGGTTGTTAATGAGCAGTTCTTC.

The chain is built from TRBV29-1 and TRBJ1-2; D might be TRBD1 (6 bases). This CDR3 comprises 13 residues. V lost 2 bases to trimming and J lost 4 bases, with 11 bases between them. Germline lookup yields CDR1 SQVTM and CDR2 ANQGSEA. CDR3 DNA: TGCAGCGTTGAATGGGACAAGATCTATGGCTACACCTTC. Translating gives CSVEWDKIYGYTF.

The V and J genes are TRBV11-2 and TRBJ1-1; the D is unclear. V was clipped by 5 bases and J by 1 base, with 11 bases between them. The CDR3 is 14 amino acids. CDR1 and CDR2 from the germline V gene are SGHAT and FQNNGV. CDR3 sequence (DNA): TGTGCCAGCAGCGAAAGGACTTGGAACACTGAAGCTTTCTTT. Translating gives CASSERTWNTEAFF.

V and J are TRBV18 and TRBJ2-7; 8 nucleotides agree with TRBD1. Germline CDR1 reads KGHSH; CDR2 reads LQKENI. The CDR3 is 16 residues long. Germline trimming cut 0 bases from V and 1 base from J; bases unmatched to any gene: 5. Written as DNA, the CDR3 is TGTGCCAGCTCACCACCGGGACAGGAAAGATCCTACGAGCAGTACTTC. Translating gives CASSPPGQERSYEQYF.

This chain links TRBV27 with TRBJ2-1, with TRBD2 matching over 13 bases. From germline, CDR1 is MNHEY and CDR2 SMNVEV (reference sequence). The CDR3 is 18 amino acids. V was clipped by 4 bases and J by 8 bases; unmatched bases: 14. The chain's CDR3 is CASSSPPLLAGGPHEQFF. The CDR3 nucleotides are TGTGCCAGCAGTTCCCCCCCATTACTAGCGGGAGGGCCCCATGAGCAGTTCTTC.

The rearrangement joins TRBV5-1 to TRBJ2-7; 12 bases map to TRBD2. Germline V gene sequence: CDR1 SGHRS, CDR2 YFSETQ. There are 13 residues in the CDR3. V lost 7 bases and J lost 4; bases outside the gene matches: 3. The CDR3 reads CASRLAGDYEQYF. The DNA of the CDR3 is TGCGCCAGCCGACTAGCGGGGGATTACGAGCAGTACTTC.

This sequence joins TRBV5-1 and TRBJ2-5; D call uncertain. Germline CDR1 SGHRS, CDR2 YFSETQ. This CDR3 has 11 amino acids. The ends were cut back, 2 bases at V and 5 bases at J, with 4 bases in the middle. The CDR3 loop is CASSFRETQYF. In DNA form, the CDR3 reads TGCGCCAGCAGCTTCCGGGAGACCCAGTACTTC.

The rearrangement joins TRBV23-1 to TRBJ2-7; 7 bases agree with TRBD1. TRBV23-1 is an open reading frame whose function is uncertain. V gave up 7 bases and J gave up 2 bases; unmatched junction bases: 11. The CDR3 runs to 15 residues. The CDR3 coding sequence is TGCGCCAGCAAACCGACAGGGAGAAAGACCTACGAGCAGTACTTC. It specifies CASKPTGRKTYEQYF.

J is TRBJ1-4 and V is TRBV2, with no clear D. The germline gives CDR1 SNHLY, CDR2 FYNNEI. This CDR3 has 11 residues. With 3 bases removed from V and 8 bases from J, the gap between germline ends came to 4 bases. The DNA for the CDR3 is TGTGCCAGCAGTGAGGGGGAAAAACTGTTTTTT. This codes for CASSEGEKLFF.

The CDR3 here is CASRRAGDDYGYTF. The CDR3 nucleotides are TGCGCCAGCAGGAGGGCAGGGGATGACTATGGCTACACCTTC. V and J are TRBV10-2 and TRBJ1-2; weak D call: TRBD1 (6 bases). CDR1 is WSHSY, CDR2 SAAADI, per germline. Trimming cost V 6 bases and J 3 bases, with 14 bases left between them. CDR3 size: 14 residues.

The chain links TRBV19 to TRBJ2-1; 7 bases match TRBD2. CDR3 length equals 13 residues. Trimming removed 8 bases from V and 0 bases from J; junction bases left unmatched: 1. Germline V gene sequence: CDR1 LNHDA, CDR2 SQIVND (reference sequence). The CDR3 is CASGGSSYNEQFF. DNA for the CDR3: TGTGCCAGTGGCGGGAGCTCCTACAATGAGCAGTTCTTC.

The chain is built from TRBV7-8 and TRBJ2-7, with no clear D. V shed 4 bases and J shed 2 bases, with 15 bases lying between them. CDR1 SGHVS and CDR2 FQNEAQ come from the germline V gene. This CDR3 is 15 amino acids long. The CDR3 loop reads CASSSPVDGTYEQYF. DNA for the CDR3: TGTGCCAGCAGCTCCCCGGTTGATGGTACCTACGAGCAGTACTTC.

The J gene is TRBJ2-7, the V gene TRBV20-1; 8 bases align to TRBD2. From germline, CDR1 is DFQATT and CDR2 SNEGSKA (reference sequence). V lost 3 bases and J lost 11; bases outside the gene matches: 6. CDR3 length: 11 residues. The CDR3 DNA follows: TGCAGTGCTAGCCGGGGGGGGAACAAGTACTTC. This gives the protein CSASRGGNKYF.

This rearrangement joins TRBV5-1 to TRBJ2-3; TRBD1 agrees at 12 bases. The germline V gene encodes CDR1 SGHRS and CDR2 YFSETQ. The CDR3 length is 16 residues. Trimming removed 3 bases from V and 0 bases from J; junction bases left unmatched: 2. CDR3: CASSSGQGASTDTQYF. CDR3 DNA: TGCGCCAGCAGCTCGGGACAGGGGGCTAGCACAGATACGCAGTATTTT.

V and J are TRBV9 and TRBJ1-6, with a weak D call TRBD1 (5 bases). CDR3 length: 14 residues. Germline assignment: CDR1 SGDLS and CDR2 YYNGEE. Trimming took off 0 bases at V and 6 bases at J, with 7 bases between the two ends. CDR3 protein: CASSVDGANSPLHF. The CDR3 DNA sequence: TGTGCCAGCAGCGTAGACGGGGCTAATTCACCCCTCCACTTT.

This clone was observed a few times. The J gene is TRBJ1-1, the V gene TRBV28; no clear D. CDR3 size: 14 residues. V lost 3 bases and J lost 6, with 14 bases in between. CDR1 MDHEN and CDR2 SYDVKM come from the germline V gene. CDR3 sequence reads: CASSLVGRDAEAFF. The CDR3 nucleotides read TGTGCCAGCAGTTTGGTTGGGCGAGACGCTGAAGCTTTCTTT.

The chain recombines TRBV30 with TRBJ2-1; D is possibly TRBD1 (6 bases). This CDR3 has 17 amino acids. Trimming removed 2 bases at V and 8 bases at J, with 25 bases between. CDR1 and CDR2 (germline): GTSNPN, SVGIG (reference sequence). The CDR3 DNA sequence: TGTGCCTGGAGTCCCTTCGGTAGGGGGTCTCGTTACTATGAGCAGTTCTTC. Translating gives CAWSPFGRGSRYYEQFF.

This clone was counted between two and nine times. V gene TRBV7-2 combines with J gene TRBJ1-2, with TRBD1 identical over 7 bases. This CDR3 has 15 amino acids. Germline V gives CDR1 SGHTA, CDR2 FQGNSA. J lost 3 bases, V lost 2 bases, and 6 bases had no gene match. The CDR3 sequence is CASSLLGGTDYGYTF. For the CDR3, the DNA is TGTGCCAGCAGCTTACTGGGCGGGACAGACTATGGCTACACCTTC.

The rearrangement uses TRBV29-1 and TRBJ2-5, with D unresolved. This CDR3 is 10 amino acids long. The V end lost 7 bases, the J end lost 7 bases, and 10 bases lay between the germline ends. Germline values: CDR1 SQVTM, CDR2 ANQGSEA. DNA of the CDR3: TGCAGCGCCTCACGAAGGACCCAGTACTTC. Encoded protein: CSASRRTQYF.

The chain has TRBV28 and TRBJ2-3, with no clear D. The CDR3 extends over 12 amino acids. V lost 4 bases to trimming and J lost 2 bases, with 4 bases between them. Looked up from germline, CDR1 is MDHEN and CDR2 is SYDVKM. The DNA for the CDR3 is TGTGCCAGCAGTTCCGCCACAGATACGCAGTATTTT. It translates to CASSSATDTQYF. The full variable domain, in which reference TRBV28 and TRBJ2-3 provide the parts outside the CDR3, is DVKVTQSSRYLVKRTGEKVFLECVQDMDHENMFWYRQDPGLGLRLIYFSYDVKMKEKGDIPEGYSVSREKKERFSLILESASTNQTSMYLCASSSATDTQYFGPGTRLTVL.

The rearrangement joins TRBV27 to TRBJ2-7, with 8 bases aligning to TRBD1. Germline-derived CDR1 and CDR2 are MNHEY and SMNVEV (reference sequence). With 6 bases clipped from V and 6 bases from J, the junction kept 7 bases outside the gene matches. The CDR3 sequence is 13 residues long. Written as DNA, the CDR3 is TGTGCCAGCAGGACCGGGACAGGTTTCGAGCAGTACTTC. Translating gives CASRTGTGFEQYF.

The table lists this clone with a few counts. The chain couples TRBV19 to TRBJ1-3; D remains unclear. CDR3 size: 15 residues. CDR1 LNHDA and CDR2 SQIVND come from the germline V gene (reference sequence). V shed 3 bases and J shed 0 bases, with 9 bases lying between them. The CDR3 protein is CASSIGTSSGNTIYF. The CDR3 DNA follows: TGTGCCAGTAGTATCGGCACGAGCTCTGGAAACACCATATATTTT.

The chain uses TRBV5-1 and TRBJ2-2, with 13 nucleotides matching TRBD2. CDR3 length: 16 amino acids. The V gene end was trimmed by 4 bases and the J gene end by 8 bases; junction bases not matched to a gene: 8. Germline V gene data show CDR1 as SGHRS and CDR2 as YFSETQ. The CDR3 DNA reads TGCGCCAGCAGCACAGGACTAGCGGGAGTATTAGGGGAGCTGTTTTTT. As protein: CASSTGLAGVLGELFF.

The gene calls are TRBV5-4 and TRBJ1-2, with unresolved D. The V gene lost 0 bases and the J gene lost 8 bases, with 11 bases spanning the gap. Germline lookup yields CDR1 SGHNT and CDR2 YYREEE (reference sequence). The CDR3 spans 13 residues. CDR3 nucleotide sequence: TGTGCCAGCAGCTTGGTAGGGTGGCGCGGCTACACCTTC. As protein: CASSLVGWRGYTF.